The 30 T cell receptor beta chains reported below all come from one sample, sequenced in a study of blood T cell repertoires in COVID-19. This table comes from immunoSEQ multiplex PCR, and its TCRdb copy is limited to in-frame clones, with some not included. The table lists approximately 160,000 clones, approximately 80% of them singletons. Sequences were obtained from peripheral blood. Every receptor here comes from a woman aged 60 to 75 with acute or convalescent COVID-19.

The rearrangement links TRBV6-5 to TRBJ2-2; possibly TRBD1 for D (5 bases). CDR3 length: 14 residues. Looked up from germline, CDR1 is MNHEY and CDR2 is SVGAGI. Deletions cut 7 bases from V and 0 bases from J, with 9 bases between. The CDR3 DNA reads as TGTGCCAGCAACCGCAGGGCGAACACCGGGGAGCTGTTTTTT. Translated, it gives CASNRRANTGELFF.

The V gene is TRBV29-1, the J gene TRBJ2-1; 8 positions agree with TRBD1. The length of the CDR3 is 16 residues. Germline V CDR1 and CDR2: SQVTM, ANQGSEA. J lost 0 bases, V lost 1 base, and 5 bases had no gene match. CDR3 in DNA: TGCAGCGTTGAAGTGACAGGGGTCTTCTCCTACAATGAGCAGTTCTTC. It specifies CSVEVTGVFSYNEQFF.

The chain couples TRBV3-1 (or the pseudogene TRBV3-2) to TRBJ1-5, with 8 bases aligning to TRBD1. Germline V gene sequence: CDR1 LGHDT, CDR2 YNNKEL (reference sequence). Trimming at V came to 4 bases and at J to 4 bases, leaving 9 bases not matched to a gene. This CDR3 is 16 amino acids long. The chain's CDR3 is CASSLFPRDRNQPQHF. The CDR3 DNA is TGTGCCAGCAGCCTTTTCCCCCGGGACAGGAATCAGCCCCAGCATTTT.

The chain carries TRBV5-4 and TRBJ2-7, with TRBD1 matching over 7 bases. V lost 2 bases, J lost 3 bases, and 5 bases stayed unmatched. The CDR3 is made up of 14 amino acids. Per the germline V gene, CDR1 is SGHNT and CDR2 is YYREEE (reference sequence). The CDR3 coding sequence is TGTGCCAGCAGCTTACGGGACAGTAACTACGAGCAGTACTTC. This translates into CASSLRDSNYEQYF.

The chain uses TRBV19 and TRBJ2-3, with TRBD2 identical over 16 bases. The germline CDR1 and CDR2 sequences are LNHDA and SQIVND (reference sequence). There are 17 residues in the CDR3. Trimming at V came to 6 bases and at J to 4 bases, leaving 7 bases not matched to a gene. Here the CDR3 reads CASRSSGLAGGPDTQYF. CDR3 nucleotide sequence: TGTGCCAGTAGGTCCTCGGGACTAGCGGGGGGGCCAGATACGCAGTATTTT.

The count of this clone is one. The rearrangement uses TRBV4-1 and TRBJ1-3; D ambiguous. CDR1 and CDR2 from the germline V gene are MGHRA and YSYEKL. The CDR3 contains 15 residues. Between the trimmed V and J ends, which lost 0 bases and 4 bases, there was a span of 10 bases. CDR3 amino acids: CASSQDSQSGNTIYF. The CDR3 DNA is TGCGCCAGCAGCCAAGATTCACAGTCGGGAAACACCATATATTTT.

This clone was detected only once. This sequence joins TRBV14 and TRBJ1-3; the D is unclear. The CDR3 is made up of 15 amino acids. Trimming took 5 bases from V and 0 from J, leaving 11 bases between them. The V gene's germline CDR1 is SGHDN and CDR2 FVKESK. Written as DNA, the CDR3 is TGTGCCAGCAGCTATTTTACGAGCTCTGGAAACACCATATATTTT. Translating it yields CASSYFTSSGNTIYF.

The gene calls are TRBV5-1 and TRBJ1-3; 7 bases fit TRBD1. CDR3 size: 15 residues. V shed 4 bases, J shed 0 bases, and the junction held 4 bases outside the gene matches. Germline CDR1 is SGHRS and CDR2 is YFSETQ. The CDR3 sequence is CASSPQGHSGNTIYF. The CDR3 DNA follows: TGCGCCAGCAGCCCACAGGGGCACTCTGGAAACACCATATATTTT.

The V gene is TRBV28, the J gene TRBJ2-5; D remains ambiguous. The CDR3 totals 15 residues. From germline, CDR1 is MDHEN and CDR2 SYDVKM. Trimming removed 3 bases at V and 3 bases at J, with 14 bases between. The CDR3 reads CASSFSRKLKETQYF. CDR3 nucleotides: TGTGCCAGCAGTTTTTCCAGGAAACTGAAAGAGACCCAGTACTTC.

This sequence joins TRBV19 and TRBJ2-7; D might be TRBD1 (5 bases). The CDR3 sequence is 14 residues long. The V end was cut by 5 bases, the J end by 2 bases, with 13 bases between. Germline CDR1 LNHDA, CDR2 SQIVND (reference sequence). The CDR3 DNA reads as TGTGCCAGTAGTCCCGCAGGGTACGCCTACGAGCAGTACTTC. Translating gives CASSPAGYAYEQYF.

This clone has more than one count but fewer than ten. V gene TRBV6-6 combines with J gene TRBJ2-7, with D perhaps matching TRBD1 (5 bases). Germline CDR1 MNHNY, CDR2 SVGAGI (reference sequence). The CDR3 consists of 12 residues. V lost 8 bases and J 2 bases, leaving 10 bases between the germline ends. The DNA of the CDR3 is TGTGCCAGCGGGCCAGGGCCCTACGAGCAGTACTTC. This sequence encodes CASGPGPYEQYF.

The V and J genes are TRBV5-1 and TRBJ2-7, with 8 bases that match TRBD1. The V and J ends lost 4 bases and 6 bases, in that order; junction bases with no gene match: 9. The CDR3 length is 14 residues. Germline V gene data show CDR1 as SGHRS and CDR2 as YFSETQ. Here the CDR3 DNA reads TGCGCCAGCAGCCCCTCGGACAGGGCAAGCGAGCAGTACTTC. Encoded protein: CASSPSDRASEQYF.

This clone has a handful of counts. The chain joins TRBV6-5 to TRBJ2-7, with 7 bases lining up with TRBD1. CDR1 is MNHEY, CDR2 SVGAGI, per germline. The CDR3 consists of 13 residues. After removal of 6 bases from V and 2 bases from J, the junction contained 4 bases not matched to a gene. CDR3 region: CASSPQGTYEQYF. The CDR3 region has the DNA TGTGCCAGCAGCCCACAGGGGACCTACGAGCAGTACTTC.

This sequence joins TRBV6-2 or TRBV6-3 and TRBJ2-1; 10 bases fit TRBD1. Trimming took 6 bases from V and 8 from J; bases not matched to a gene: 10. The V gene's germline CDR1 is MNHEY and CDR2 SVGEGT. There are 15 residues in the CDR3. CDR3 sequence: CASSQTGGLGDEQFF. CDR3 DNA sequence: TGTGCCAGCAGCCAGACAGGGGGCCTAGGGGATGAGCAGTTCTTC.

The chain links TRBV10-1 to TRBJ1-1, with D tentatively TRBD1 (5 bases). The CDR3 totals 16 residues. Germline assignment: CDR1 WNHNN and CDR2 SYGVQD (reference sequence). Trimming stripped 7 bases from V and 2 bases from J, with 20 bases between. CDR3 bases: TGCGCCAGCATTGGCAGGGTAAAAACACGAAACACTGAAGCTTTCTTT. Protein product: CASIGRVKTRNTEAFF.

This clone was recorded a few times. Here the CDR3 reads CASSLVLAGFDANTGELFF. CDR3 bases: TGTGCCAGCAGCTTAGTTCTAGCGGGGTTTGACGCGAACACCGGGGAGCTGTTTTTT. The chain uses TRBV7-2 and TRBJ2-2; 9 bases fit TRBD2. This CDR3 contains 19 residues. V shed 1 base, J shed 0 bases, and the junction held 9 bases outside the gene matches. The germline gives CDR1 SGHTA, CDR2 FQGNSA.

CDR3 region: CASSLTSGGSYEQYF. The CDR3 DNA is TGTGCCAGCAGCTTAACAAGCGGGGGGTCCTACGAGCAGTACTTC. The chain carries TRBV7-9 and TRBJ2-7, with 9 bases fitting TRBD2. The junction had 3 bases not matched to a gene; V was cut back by 2 bases and J by 1 base. The CDR3 extends over 15 amino acids. Germline loops: CDR1 SEHNR, CDR2 FQNEAQ (reference sequence). Full variable domain (remainder filled in from reference TRBV7-9 and TRBJ2-7): DTGVSQNPRHKITKRGQNVTFRCDPISEHNRLYWYRQTLGQGPEFLTYFQNEAQLEKSRLLSDRFSAERPKGSFSTLEIQRTEQGDSAMYLCASSLTSGGSYEQYFGPGTRLTVT.

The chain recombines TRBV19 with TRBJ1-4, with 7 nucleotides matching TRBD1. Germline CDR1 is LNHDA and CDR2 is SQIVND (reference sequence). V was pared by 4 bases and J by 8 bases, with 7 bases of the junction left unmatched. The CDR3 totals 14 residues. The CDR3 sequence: CASSKADRREKLFF. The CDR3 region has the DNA TGTGCCAGTAGTAAAGCGGACAGGAGGGAAAAACTGTTTTTT.

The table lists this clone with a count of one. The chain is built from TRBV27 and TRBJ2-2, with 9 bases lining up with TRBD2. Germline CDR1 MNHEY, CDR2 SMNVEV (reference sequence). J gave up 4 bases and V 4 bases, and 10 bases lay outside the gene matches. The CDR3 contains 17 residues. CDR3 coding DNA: TGTGCCAGCAGTTCTCCTGGGGCGGGGGGGCGCACCGGGGAGCTGTTTTTT. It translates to CASSSPGAGGRTGELFF.

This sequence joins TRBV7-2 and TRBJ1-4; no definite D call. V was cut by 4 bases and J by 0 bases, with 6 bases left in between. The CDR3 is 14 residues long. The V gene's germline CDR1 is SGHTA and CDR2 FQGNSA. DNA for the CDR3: TGTGCCAGCAGCTGGGCTGCAACTAATGAAAAACTGTTTTTT. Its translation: CASSWAATNEKLFF.

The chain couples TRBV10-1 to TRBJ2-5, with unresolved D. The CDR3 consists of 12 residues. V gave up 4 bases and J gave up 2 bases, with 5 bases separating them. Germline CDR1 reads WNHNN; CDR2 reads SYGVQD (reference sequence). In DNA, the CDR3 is TGCGCCAGCAGTGTCAGGCAAGAGACCCAGTACTTC. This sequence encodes CASSVRQETQYF.

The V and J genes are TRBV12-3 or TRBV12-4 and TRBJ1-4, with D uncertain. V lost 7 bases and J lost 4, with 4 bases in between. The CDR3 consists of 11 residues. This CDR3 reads CASTYNEKLFF. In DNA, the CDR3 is TGTGCCAGCACCTATAATGAAAAACTGTTTTTT.

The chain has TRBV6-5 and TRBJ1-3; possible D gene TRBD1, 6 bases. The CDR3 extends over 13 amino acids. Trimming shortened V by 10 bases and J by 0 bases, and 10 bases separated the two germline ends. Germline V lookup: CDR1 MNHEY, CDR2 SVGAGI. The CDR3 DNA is TGTGCCACCTTGGACAGCTCTGGAAACACCATATATTTT. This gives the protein CATLDSSGNTIYF.

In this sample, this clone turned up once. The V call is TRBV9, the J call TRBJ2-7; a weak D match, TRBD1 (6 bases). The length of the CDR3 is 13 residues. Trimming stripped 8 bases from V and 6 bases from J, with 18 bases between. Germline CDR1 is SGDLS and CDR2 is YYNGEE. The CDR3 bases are TGTGCCAGTACCCTAGGGGGTCGGGGCGAGCAGTACTTC. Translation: CASTLGGRGEQYF.

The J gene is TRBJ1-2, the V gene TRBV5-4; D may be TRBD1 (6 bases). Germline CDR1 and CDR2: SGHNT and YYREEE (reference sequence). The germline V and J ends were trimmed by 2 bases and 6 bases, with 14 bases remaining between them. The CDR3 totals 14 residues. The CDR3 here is CASSFREGVDGYTF. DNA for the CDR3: TGTGCCAGCAGCTTCAGGGAGGGGGTGGATGGCTACACCTTC. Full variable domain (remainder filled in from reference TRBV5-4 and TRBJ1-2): ETGVTQSPTHLIKTRGQQVTLRCSSQSGHNTVSWYQQALGQGPQFIFQYYREEENGRGNFPPRFSGLQFPNYSSELNVNALELDDSALYLCASSFREGVDGYTFGSGTRLTVV.

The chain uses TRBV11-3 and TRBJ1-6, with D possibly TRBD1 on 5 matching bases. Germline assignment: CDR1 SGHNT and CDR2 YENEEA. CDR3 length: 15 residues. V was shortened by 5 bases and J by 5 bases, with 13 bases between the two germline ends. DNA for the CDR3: TGTGCCAGCAGCCGGGGGACTGGAAATAATTCACCCCTCCACTTT. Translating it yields CASSRGTGNNSPLHF.

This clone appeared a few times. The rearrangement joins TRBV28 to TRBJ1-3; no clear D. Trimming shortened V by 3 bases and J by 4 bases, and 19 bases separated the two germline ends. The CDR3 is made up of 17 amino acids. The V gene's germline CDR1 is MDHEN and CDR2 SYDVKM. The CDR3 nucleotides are TGTGCCAGCAGTTTGGCCAGTCTGTATAATTCCGGAAACACCATATATTTT. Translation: CASSLASLYNSGNTIYF.

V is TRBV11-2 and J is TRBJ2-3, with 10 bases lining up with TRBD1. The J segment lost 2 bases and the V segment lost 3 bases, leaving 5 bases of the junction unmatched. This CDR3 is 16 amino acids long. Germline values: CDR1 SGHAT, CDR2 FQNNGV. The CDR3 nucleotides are TGTGCCAGCAGCTTGACAGGGGGCTACGACACAGATACGCAGTATTTT. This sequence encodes CASSLTGGYDTDTQYF.

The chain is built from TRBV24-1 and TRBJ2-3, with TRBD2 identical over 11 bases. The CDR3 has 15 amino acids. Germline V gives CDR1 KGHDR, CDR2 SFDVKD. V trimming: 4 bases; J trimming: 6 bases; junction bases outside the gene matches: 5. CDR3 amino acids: CATSEPSGRRDTQYF. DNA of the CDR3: TGTGCCACCAGTGAGCCTAGCGGGAGGCGGGATACGCAGTATTTT.

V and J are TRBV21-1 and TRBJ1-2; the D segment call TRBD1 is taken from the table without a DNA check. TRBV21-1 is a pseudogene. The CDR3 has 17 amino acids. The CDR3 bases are TGTGCCAGCAGCAAAGCGGGGCGACAGCTCCTGAACTATGGCTACACCTTC. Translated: CASSKAGRQLLNYGYTF.